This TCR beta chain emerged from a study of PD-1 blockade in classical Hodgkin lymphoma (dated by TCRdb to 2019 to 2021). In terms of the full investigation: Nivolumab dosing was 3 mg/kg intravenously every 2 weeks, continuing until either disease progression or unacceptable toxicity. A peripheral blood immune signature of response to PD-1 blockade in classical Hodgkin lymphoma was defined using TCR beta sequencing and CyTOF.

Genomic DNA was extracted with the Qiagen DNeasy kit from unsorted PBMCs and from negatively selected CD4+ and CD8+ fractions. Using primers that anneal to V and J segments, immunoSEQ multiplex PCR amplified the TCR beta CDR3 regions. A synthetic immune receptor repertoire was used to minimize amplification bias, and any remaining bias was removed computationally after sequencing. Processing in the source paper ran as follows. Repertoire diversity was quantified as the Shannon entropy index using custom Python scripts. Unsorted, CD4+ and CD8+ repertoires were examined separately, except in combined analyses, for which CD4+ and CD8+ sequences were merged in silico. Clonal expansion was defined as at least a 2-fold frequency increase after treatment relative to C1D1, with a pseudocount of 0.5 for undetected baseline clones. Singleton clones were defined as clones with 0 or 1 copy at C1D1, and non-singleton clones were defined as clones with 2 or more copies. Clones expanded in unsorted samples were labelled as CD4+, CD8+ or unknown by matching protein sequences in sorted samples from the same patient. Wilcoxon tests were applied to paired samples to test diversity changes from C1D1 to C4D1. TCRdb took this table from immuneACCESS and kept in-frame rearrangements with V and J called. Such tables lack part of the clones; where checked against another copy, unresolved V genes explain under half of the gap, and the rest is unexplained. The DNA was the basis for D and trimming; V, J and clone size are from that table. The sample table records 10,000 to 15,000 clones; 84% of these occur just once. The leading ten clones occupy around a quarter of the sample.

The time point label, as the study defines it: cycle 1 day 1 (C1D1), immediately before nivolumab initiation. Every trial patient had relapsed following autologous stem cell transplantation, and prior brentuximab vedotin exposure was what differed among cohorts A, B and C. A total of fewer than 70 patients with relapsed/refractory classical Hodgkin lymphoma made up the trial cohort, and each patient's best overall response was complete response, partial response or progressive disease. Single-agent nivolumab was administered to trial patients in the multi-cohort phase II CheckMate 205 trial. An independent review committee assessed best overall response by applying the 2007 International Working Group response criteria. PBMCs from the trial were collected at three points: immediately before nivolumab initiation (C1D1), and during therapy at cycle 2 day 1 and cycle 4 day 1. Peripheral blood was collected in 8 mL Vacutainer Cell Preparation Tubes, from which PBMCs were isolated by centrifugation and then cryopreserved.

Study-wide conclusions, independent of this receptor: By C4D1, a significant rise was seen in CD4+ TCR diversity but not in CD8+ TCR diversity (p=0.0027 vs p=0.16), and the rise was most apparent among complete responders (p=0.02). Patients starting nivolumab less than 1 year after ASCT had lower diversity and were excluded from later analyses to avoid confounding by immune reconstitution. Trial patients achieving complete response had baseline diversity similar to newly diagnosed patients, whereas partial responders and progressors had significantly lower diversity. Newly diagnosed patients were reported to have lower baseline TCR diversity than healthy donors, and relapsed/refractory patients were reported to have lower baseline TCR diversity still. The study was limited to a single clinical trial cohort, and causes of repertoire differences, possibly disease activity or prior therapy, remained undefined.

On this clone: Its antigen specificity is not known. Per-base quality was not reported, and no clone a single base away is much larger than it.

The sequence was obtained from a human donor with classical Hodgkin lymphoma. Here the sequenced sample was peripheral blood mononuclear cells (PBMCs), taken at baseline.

DNA sequence: TGTGCCAGCAGCTTAGATTGGGTCACAGATACGCAGTATTTT. This sequence encodes CASSLDWVTDTQYF. The rearranged chain carries TRBV11-3 and TRBJ2-3; the D segment cannot be called with confidence. Its CDR3 holds 14 amino acids, cysteine through phenylalanine. This entry keeps only the CDR3 DNA: 42 bases, framed from base 1. CDR1 and CDR2 (SGHNT, YENEEA) derive from the germline V gene. Deletion took 0 bases off V and 2 bases off J, with a span of 6 bases between the germline ends.